The entry below gives a single T cell receptor (beta chain) sequence along with its context. The germline gene is not matched at one end of the junction; a read error may be the cause. This sample was included in a study of tumor-infiltrating lymphocytes in primary liver carcinoma. Study context: Productive TCRbeta read counts per sample ran from roughly 3.8 to 7.5 million and were similar across tissue types.

Co-extracted RNA and DNA came from approximately 20-30 mg of unsorted bulk tissue. Treatment-naive at the time, the patients had chronic HBV infection. TCR beta cDNA was prepared out of roughly 0.45 ug total RNA by means of a constant-region primer. Employing slightly modified ARM-PCR, three nested multiplex PCR rounds were run, and these gave rise to the TCR beta libraries. TCRdb processed the multiplex PCR reads anew with MiXCR; each CDR3 protein has one entry. This table holds roughly 200,000 distinct CDR3 sequences, around four fifths found once. This clonotype was obtained from a man between 35 and 55 years old with primary liver carcinoma and hepatitis B virus infection. Sequenced sample: tumor tissue from primary liver carcinoma.

Written as DNA, the CDR3 is TGCAGCGTTGGGCGGTCCGATAAGCAATACTTC. Protein product: CSVGRSDKQYF. The gene calls are TRBV29-1 and TRBJ2-7; no reliable D call. Looked up from germline, CDR1 is SQVTM and CDR2 is ANQGSEA. CDR3 length: 11 amino acids.